Below, 27 T cell receptor beta chains from the same sample are listed, as sequenced in a study of control samples from healthy donors and cancer patients. The method was immunoSEQ multiplex PCR; TCRdb's version includes in-frame clones alone and lacks a portion of them. This sample has about 120,000 clones, with roughly 92% found just once. What was sequenced was blood. The receptors here all came from a man aged 30-40 years in good health.

This rearrangement joins TRBV9 to TRBJ1-3; 9 bases match TRBD1. Per germline, CDR1 SGDLS and CDR2 YYNGEE. Trimming took 3 bases from V and 3 from J; bases not matched to a gene: 7. The CDR3 loop spans 16 amino acids. CDR3 region: CASSASQGASGNTIYF. The CDR3 nucleotides read TGTGCCAGCAGCGCCTCACAGGGGGCCAGTGGAAACACCATATATTTT.

Here the CDR3 DNA reads TGCAGCGTTGTATCACCGACCCAAGAGACCCAGTACTTC. Translated: CSVVSPTQETQYF. This chain connects TRBV29-1 to TRBJ2-5; D is uncertain. This CDR3 spans 13 amino acids. Per the germline V gene, CDR1 is SQVTM and CDR2 is ANQGSEA. V was trimmed by 4 bases and J by 1 base, leaving 10 bases between them.

The rearrangement links TRBV2 to TRBJ2-7; tentative D call: TRBD2 (5 bases). Germline assignment: CDR1 SNHLY and CDR2 FYNNEI. The CDR3 has 11 residues. Trimming took off 8 bases at V and 2 bases at J, with 7 bases between the two ends. CDR3: CASLGTYEQYV. In DNA form, the CDR3 reads TGTGCCAGCCTCGGGACCTACGAGCAGTACGTC.

The rearrangement uses TRBV19 and TRBJ2-6; 7 bases match TRBD1. This CDR3 has 15 residues. V shed 6 bases, J shed 1 base, and the junction held 3 bases outside the gene matches. Germline CDR1 and CDR2: LNHDA and SQIVND (reference sequence). Written as DNA, the CDR3 is TGTGCCAGTAGACTGACAGGGTCTGGGGCCAACGTCCTGACTTTC. Its protein is CASRLTGSGANVLTF.

The chain uses TRBV24-1 and TRBJ2-5; D is undetermined. Per the germline V gene, CDR1 is KGHDR and CDR2 is SFDVKD. The V and J ends lost 3 bases and 5 bases respectively, with 18 bases between them. The CDR3 extends over 16 amino acids. CDR3 in amino acids: CATSDPRPGLGETQYF. The CDR3 DNA reads TGTGCCACCAGTGATCCCCGACCTGGGCTTGGGGAGACCCAGTACTTC.

The V gene is TRBV4-2, the J gene TRBJ2-3; TRBD1 or TRBD2 may be the D gene (5 bases each). Deletions cut 5 bases from V and 2 bases from J, with 20 bases between. The CDR3 spans 17 residues. Per the germline V gene, CDR1 is LGHNA and CDR2 is YNFKEQ. CDR3 DNA sequence: TGTGCCAGCAGCTCCCGGGGCGGCCTTCCTTCCACAGATACGCAGTATTTT. Amino acids: CASSSRGGLPSTDTQYF.

The chain recombines TRBV24-1 with TRBJ2-5; a weak D match, TRBD1 (6 bases). V was shortened by 3 bases and J by 2 bases, with 21 bases between the two germline ends. The CDR3 is 18 residues long. Germline lookup yields CDR1 KGHDR and CDR2 SFDVKD. The CDR3 DNA follows: TGTGCCACCAGTGATCCACGAATCACAGGGAAAGGTCAAGAGACCCAGTACTTC. Its translation: CATSDPRITGKGQETQYF.

This clone was counted a few times. The chain couples TRBV10-3 to TRBJ1-1; a weak D match, TRBD1 (5 bases). The CDR3 runs to 14 residues. Trimming removed 0 bases from V and 0 bases from J, with 5 bases in between. From germline, CDR1 is ENHRY and CDR2 SYGVKD. The CDR3 is CAISESGVNTEAFF. The CDR3, as DNA: TGTGCCATCAGTGAGTCAGGGGTGAACACTGAAGCTTTCTTT.

This chain connects TRBV28 to TRBJ2-7; D might be TRBD1 or TRBD2, each matching 5 bases. Per germline, CDR1 MDHEN and CDR2 SYDVKM. The CDR3 runs 13 residues. The V end lost 7 bases, the J end lost 2 bases, and 12 bases lay between the germline ends. CDR3: CASNRGPTYEQYV. CDR3 coding DNA: TGTGCCAGCAACCGGGGACCAACCTACGAGCAGTACGTC.

This rearrangement joins TRBV16 to TRBJ1-6; D may be TRBD1 (5 bases). CDR3 length equals 16 residues. The germline V gene encodes CDR1 KGHSY and CDR2 FQNENV. Trimming cost V 0 bases and J 5 bases, with 11 bases left between them. CDR3 in DNA: TGTGCCAGCAGCCAATCGCCCAGGGATAATAATTCACCCCTCCACTTT. Translating it yields CASSQSPRDNNSPLHF.

The chain couples TRBV19 to TRBJ1-5; D gene uncertain. CDR1 LNHDA and CDR2 SQIVND come from the germline V gene (reference sequence). The V end lost 4 bases, the J end lost 2 bases, and 12 bases lay between the germline ends. The CDR3 contains 15 residues. The CDR3 coding sequence is TGTGCCAGTAGTACTAGTTACAGTGGCAATCAGCCCCAGCATTTT. Translating it yields CASSTSYSGNQPQHF.

This chain uses TRBV4-2 with TRBJ1-5; the D is unclear. From germline, CDR1 is LGHNA and CDR2 YNFKEQ. There are 14 residues in the CDR3. V gave up 9 bases and J gave up 0 bases, with 12 bases separating them. The DNA of the CDR3 is TGTGCCAGAGGAGCGGGATATAGCAATCAGCCCCAGCATTTT. Protein sequence: CARGAGYSNQPQHF.

The CDR3 protein is CASSWKTGERSPLHF. CDR3 nucleotide sequence: TGTGCCAGCAGCTGGAAAACAGGGGAACGGTCACCCCTCCACTTT. The V call is TRBV14, the J call TRBJ1-6, with 7 bases aligning to TRBD1. The V gene end was trimmed by 5 bases and the J gene end by 10 bases; junction bases not matched to a gene: 11. Germline loops: CDR1 SGHDN, CDR2 FVKESK. The CDR3 totals 15 residues.

To note about this clone: The same CDR3 also results from other DNA sequences found in this sample. The rearrangement uses TRBV3-1 (or the pseudogene TRBV3-2) and TRBJ1-1, with unresolved D. The CDR3 totals 11 residues. Germline CDR1 is LGHDT and CDR2 is YNNKEL (reference sequence). The V gene lost 0 bases and the J gene lost 7 bases, with 3 bases spanning the gap. Written as DNA, the CDR3 is TGTGCCAGCAGCCAAGAACATGAAGCTTTCTTT. Protein: CASSQEHEAFF.

The gene calls are TRBV20-1 and TRBJ2-5, with D possibly TRBD2 on 5 matching bases. This CDR3 contains 11 residues. Per germline, CDR1 DFQATT and CDR2 SNEGSKA (reference sequence). Trimming took 3 bases from V and 7 from J, leaving 9 bases between them. CDR3 residues: CSARKEGTQYF. Written as DNA, the CDR3 is TGCAGTGCTAGGAAAGAGGGGACCCAGTACTTC.

The chain is built from TRBV6-5 and TRBJ1-4; no clear D. The CDR3 loop spans 14 amino acids. The germline CDR1 and CDR2 sequences are MNHEY and SVGAGI. V was cut by 8 bases and J by 9 bases, with 19 bases left in between. The CDR3 DNA reads as TGTGCCAGCCGAACGCCGGGGAGGGCGAAAAAACTGTTTTTT. Translating it yields CASRTPGRAKKLFF.

In this sample, this clone turned up once. V gene TRBV19 combines with J gene TRBJ1-1, with TRBD1 matching over 10 bases. Germline CDR1 is LNHDA and CDR2 is SQIVND (reference sequence). The CDR3 covers 15 residues. Trimming removed 5 bases from V and 6 bases from J; junction bases left unmatched: 9. For the CDR3, the DNA is TGTGCCAGTAGTGCATACGGGGACAGGGGACCTGAAGCTTTCTTT. This encodes CASSAYGDRGPEAFF.

V usage is TRBV5-6 and J usage is TRBJ1-4; D remains ambiguous. The CDR3 sequence is 16 residues long. Germline V CDR1 and CDR2: SGHDT, YYEEEE. Deletions cut 0 bases from V and 0 bases from J, with 9 bases between. Here the CDR3 reads CASSLVDGSTNEKLFF. CDR3 sequence (DNA): TGTGCCAGCAGCTTGGTTGACGGATCAACTAATGAAAAACTGTTTTTT.

This clone is a singleton in its sample. Other DNA sequences in this specimen translate into the identical CDR3. The chain has TRBV9 and TRBJ1-1, with D maybe TRBD1 (6 bases). This CDR3 comprises 16 residues. Germline assignment: CDR1 SGDLS and CDR2 YYNGEE. Trimming shortened V by 4 bases and J by 5 bases, and 21 bases separated the two germline ends. In DNA, the CDR3 is TGTGCCAGCAGCCGCGGTCGTGGAAGGGGGGGAACTGAAGCTTTCTTT. Translation: CASSRGRGRGGTEAFF.

The gene calls are TRBV21-1 and TRBJ1-2. TRBV21-1 is recorded as a pseudogene. The CDR3 consists of 16 residues. The CDR3 sequence is CASSKRGGEGAYGYTF. CDR3 DNA sequence: TGTGCCAGCAGCAAAAGGGGGGGCGAAGGGGCGTATGGCTACACCTTC.

The rearrangement links TRBV9 to TRBJ1-5, with D unresolved. The V gene's germline CDR1 is SGDLS and CDR2 YYNGEE. V was pared by 4 bases and J by 5 bases, with 10 bases between. The CDR3 consists of 13 residues. DNA for the CDR3: TGTGCCAGCAGCTTACGTTTCGATCAGCCCCAGCATTTT. It yields the protein CASSLRFDQPQHF.

This clone was detected only a few times. V and J are TRBV6-6 and TRBJ1-1, with no clear D. V dropped 0 bases and J dropped 3 bases, with 8 bases sitting between them. This CDR3 region has 14 residues. Germline V gene sequence: CDR1 MNHNY, CDR2 SVGAGI (reference sequence). This chain's CDR3 is CASSYSWEDTEAFF. CDR3 DNA: TGTGCCAGCAGTTACTCGTGGGAGGACACTGAAGCTTTCTTT.

The J gene is TRBJ2-3, the V gene TRBV3-1 (or the pseudogene TRBV3-2); 15 nucleotides match TRBD2. With V trimmed by 4 bases and J by 3 bases, 2 bases remained unmatched. The germline CDR1 and CDR2 sequences are LGHDT and YNNKEL (reference sequence). This CDR3 is built from 16 residues. CDR3 in amino acids: CASSRTSGGATDTQYF. CDR3 in DNA: TGTGCCAGCAGCCGGACTAGCGGGGGGGCGACAGATACGCAGTATTTT.

The chain uses TRBV6-1 and TRBJ2-7; 7 nucleotides line up with TRBD1. Germline V gene sequence: CDR1 MNHNS, CDR2 SASEGT. This CDR3 has 17 residues. With 1 base clipped from V and 2 bases from J, the junction kept 11 bases outside the gene matches. Here the CDR3 DNA reads TGTGCCAGCAGTGAAGGTCCCCCGGGGACAGCGACCTACGAGCAGTACTTC. Its translation is CASSEGPPGTATYEQYF.

The rearrangement joins TRBV28 to TRBJ1-5; 7 bases are a match to TRBD1. Germline loops: CDR1 MDHEN, CDR2 SYDVKM. Germline trimming cut 3 bases from V and 11 bases from J; bases unmatched to any gene: 16. The CDR3 length is 16 residues. The CDR3 here is CASSFPSGGSGQSQHF. The CDR3 bases are TGTGCCAGCAGTTTTCCGAGCGGGGGCTCGGGACAGTCCCAGCATTTT.

This chain links TRBV5-1 with TRBJ2-7; the match to TRBD1 covers 10 bases. The CDR3 covers 16 residues. Germline trimming cut 4 bases from V and 4 bases from J; bases unmatched to any gene: 11. Germline V lookup: CDR1 SGHRS, CDR2 YFSETQ. CDR3 region: CASSIGRDRGVYEQYF. The CDR3 DNA reads as TGCGCCAGCAGCATAGGCCGGGACAGGGGCGTATACGAGCAGTACTTC. The whole variable domain, filled in from reference TRBV5-1 and TRBJ2-7, reads KAGVTQTPRYLIKTRGQQVTLSCSPISGHRSVSWYQQTPGQGLQFLFEYFSETQRNKGNFPGRFSGRQFSNSRSEMNVSTLELGDSALYLCASSIGRDRGVYEQYFGPGTRLTVT.

The chain joins TRBV3-1 (or the pseudogene TRBV3-2) to TRBJ2-3; 10 nucleotides agree with TRBD1. There are 17 residues in the CDR3. After removal of 3 bases from V and 5 bases from J, the junction contained 11 bases not matched to a gene. CDR1 is LGHDT, CDR2 YNNKEL, per germline (reference sequence). The CDR3 protein is CASSHILGTGAGDTQYF. CDR3 nucleotide sequence: TGTGCCAGCAGCCACATCTTAGGGACAGGGGCGGGAGATACGCAGTATTTT.